The 14 T cell receptor beta chains below all came from one sample that was sequenced in a study of blood T cell repertoires in COVID-19 (TCRdb year 2020). Library creation used the immunoSEQ multiplex PCR assay. In its TCRdb copy, this immuneACCESS table keeps in-frame sequences only and misses some clones. Where compared with another copy, unresolved V genes explain less than half of these, and the others have no known cause. This sample gives approximately 110,000 clones in total; around three quarters of them show up just once. In total, the top ten clones hold about 4.5% of the sample. Sequencing was performed on peripheral blood. These TCRs come from a human donor in a cohort sampled during active or convalescent COVID-19.

The rearrangement links TRBV5-6 to TRBJ2-7; no firm D call. V was shortened by 5 bases and J by 4 bases, with 7 bases between the two germline ends. Looked up from germline, CDR1 is SGHDT and CDR2 is YYEEEE. The CDR3 sequence is 11 residues long. The CDR3 region has the DNA TGTGCCAGCAGGTACGGTTACGAGCAGTACTTC. It translates to CASRYGYEQYF.

The chain is built from TRBV7-2 and TRBJ2-5, with 14 bases matching TRBD2. V shed 5 bases and J 5 bases; nucleotides not matched to a gene: 7. The CDR3 totals 16 residues. The germline V gene has CDR1 SGHTA and CDR2 FQGNSA. CDR3 in amino acids: CASSPPGLAGAETQYF. The CDR3 DNA follows: TGTGCCAGCAGCCCTCCGGGACTAGCGGGAGCTGAGACCCAGTACTTC.

V is TRBV28 and J is TRBJ2-1; D is ambiguous. Trimming stripped 3 bases from V and 8 bases from J, with 11 bases between. Germline lookup yields CDR1 MDHEN and CDR2 SYDVKM. The CDR3 is 13 residues long. DNA for the CDR3: TGTGCCAGCAGTTTGCAGGTTTGGCATGAGCAGTTCTTC. This sequence encodes CASSLQVWHEQFF.

The gene calls are TRBV7-2 and TRBJ1-2, with D perhaps matching TRBD1 (5 bases). The CDR3 is 15 amino acids. Trimming stripped 1 base from V and 0 bases from J, with 9 bases between. CDR1 is SGHTA and CDR2 is FQGNSA in the germline V gene. The CDR3 region has the DNA TGTGCCAGCAGCTTAGTCGGGGGTTCTAACTATGGCTACACCTTC. It yields the protein CASSLVGGSNYGYTF. Complete variable domain (other parts from reference TRBV7-2 and TRBJ1-2): GAGVSQSPSNKVTEKGKDVELRCDPISGHTALYWYRQSLGQGLEFLIYFQGNSAPDKSGLPSDRFSAERTGGSVSTLTIQRTQQEDSAVYLCASSLVGGSNYGYTFGSGTRLTVV.

About this clone itself: The same CDR3 is also encoded by other DNA sequences in this sample. The chain links TRBV27 to TRBJ1-5; D may be TRBD1 (6 bases). The germline CDR1 and CDR2 sequences are MNHEY and SMNVEV (reference sequence). V lost 0 bases and J 7 bases, leaving 10 bases between the germline ends. This CDR3 region has 14 residues. The CDR3 region is CASSLSDRRQPQHF. CDR3 bases: TGTGCCAGCAGTTTATCTGACAGGCGACAGCCCCAGCATTTT.

J is TRBJ2-1 and V is TRBV9; D uncertain. From germline, CDR1 is SGDLS and CDR2 YYNGEE. Trimming removed 0 bases from V and 3 bases from J, with 7 bases in between. The CDR3 covers 14 residues. In DNA, the CDR3 is TGTGCCAGCAGCGTAGGCTCTAGCTACAATGAGCAGTTCTTC. Translation: CASSVGSSYNEQFF.

The J gene is TRBJ2-7, the V gene TRBV23-1; D is uncertain. TRBV23-1 is classed as an ORF, of uncertain function. This CDR3 has 15 residues. With 0 bases removed from V and 0 bases from J, the gap between germline ends came to 9 bases. The chain's CDR3 is CASSQSERFSYEQYF. In DNA form, the CDR3 reads TGCGCCAGCAGTCAATCGGAGAGGTTCTCCTACGAGCAGTACTTC.

The chain carries TRBV6-5 and TRBJ1-2, with a weak D call TRBD1 (6 bases). CDR3 length: 15 amino acids. Germline lookup yields CDR1 MNHEY and CDR2 SVGAGI. The V end lost 11 bases, the J end lost 2 bases, and 21 bases lay between the germline ends. The CDR3 loop reads CAVQDTGKPNYGYTF. As DNA, the CDR3 is TGTGCCGTCCAAGACACAGGGAAACCCAACTATGGCTACACCTTC.

The chain couples TRBV9 to TRBJ1-5; 7 bases line up with TRBD1. The CDR3 totals 15 residues. Germline CDR1 and CDR2: SGDLS and YYNGEE. The V segment lost 1 base and the J segment 3 bases; nucleotides outside the gene matches: 4. This chain's CDR3 is CASSVSGTDNQPQHF. In nucleotides, the CDR3 is TGTGCCAGCAGCGTATCCGGGACAGACAATCAGCCCCAGCATTTT.

The chain links TRBV28 to TRBJ1-4; a weak D match, TRBD1 (5 bases). V was clipped by 0 bases and J by 7 bases, with 12 bases between them. There are 15 residues in the CDR3. Germline values: CDR1 MDHEN, CDR2 SYDVKM. The CDR3 loop reads CASSLWGLRVEKLFF. As DNA, the CDR3 is TGTGCCAGCAGTTTATGGGGGCTTAGGGTTGAAAAACTGTTTTTT.

This rearrangement joins TRBV6-6 to TRBJ1-1; 8 bases are shared with TRBD1. Trimming at V came to 5 bases and at J to 0 bases, leaving 8 bases not matched to a gene. The CDR3 contains 16 residues. Germline values: CDR1 MNHNY, CDR2 SVGAGI (reference sequence). CDR3 in amino acids: CASSPIQGGMNTEAFF. CDR3 in DNA: TGTGCCAGCAGTCCGATACAGGGGGGCATGAACACTGAAGCTTTCTTT.

The genes are TRBV19 and TRBJ2-1; 13 nucleotides match TRBD2. The J segment lost 4 bases and the V segment lost 7 bases, leaving 4 bases of the junction unmatched. CDR3 length equals 15 residues. The germline CDR1 and CDR2 sequences are LNHDA and SQIVND (reference sequence). The CDR3 is CASTGTSGNYNEQFF. The CDR3 region has the DNA TGTGCCAGTACCGGGACTAGCGGGAATTACAATGAGCAGTTCTTC.

The gene calls are TRBV9 and TRBJ1-4; D gene uncertain. CDR1 is SGDLS and CDR2 is YYNGEE in the germline V gene. The CDR3 spans 17 residues. V was cut by 0 bases and J by 4 bases, with 16 bases left in between. CDR3 coding DNA: TGTGCCAGCAGCGTAGCATCAACCCCGAAACTTAATGAAAAACTGTTTTTT. Amino acid sequence: CASSVASTPKLNEKLFF.

A single count supports this clone. The rearrangement uses TRBV7-6 and TRBJ2-7; no clear D gene. Germline values: CDR1 SGHVS, CDR2 FNYEAQ. This CDR3 comprises 14 residues. V lost 3 bases to trimming and J lost 9 bases, with 18 bases between them. The CDR3 is CASSLGQVPLPQYF. CDR3 coding DNA: TGTGCCAGCAGCTTGGGTCAGGTCCCCCTCCCGCAGTACTTC.